The rows below give T cell receptor beta chains drawn from one sample of a study of blood T cell repertoires in COVID-19. Method: immunoSEQ multiplex PCR; TCRdb's copy keeps in-frame clones and lacks some. The table shows roughly 320,000 clones, with 85% occurring only once. The sample comprised peripheral blood. These receptors were collected from a human donor in a cohort sampled during active COVID-19. CDR3s include the opening cysteine and the closing phenylalanine or tryptophan. Clone size appears in some rows only: once, few, many, or a class for an expanded clone.

abundance	v_gene	j_gene	CDR3aa
-	TRBV9	TRBJ1-1	CASSVHGGETEAFF
-	TRBV5-4	TRBJ2-3	CAVQAGGTDTQYF
-	TRBV10-1	TRBJ2-7	CASSLASGSYEQYF
-	TRBV27	TRBJ1-1	CASSLKPGQGEAFF
-	TRBV25-1	TRBJ2-7	CASSEFKSLGKGPNEQYF
-	TRBV5-4	TRBJ2-7	CASSWGREQYF
-	TRBV3-1/TRBV3-2	TRBJ1-3	CASSEVRSSDFFSGNTIYF
-	TRBV5-6	TRBJ2-1	CASSYSGLRVGEQFF
-	TRBV27	TRBJ2-7	CASSLLGVLGGSEQYF
-	TRBV3-1/TRBV3-2	TRBJ1-1	CASSQGSPKAFF
-	TRBV30	TRBJ2-7	CAWRSGTVTYEQYF
-	TRBV30	TRBJ1-1	CAWISSNTEAFF
-	TRBV7-3	TRBJ2-3	CASSLFPGGDTQYF
-	TRBV7-9	TRBJ1-1	CASSHPVAMNTEAFF
once	TRBV7-9	TRBJ1-1	CASSLGVAFEAFF
-	TRBV5-1	TRBJ2-7	CASSPGQGINSYEQYF
few	TRBV10-3	TRBJ2-7	CAISPGQGPSYEQYF
once	TRBV13	TRBJ1-2	CASSLTLRTGYGYTF
-	TRBV30	TRBJ1-2	CAWSVSGVSNYGYTF
-	TRBV18	TRBJ2-2	CASSPLGNTGELFF
-	TRBV2	TRBJ1-5	CASSERMGVHSNQPQHF
-	TRBV3-1/TRBV3-2	TRBJ1-6	CASSYRDRGYNSPLHF
once	TRBV7-9	TRBJ2-7	CASSLVKGAVIRYEQYF
-	TRBV25-1	TRBJ2-3	CASSYAGSTDTQYF
-	TRBV29-1	TRBJ2-7	CSVGTGYEQYF
-	TRBV30	TRBJ2-7	CAWSNPFSSYEQYF
-	TRBV2	TRBJ2-7	CASKRGQRFEQYF
-	TRBV11-2	TRBJ1-5	CASSSSEVEGQPQHF
-	TRBV12-3/TRBV12-4	TRBJ1-2	CASSGGTAILYTF
-	TRBV30	TRBJ1-4	CAGNTGVEKLFF
once	TRBV5-5	TRBJ1-1	CASSLQGGVAEAFF
-	TRBV13	TRBJ2-2	CASSLSGTGELFF
-	TRBV6-6	TRBJ2-7	CASSRDPQASSYEQYF
few	TRBV19	TRBJ2-7	CASSIGHLYEQYF
once	TRBV19	TRBJ1-1	CASSIWGGDTEAFF
-	TRBV7-9	TRBJ1-2	CASSFGTGVEGYTF
once	TRBV3-1/TRBV3-2	TRBJ1-1	CASSPRVFTEAFF
-	TRBV27	TRBJ1-2	CASSLRGFGYTF
few	TRBV5-5	TRBJ1-1	CASSLNPVPRNTEAFF
few	TRBV29-1	TRBJ1-1	CSGQFSTEAFF
once	TRBV21-1	TRBJ1-2	CASSNGDRVVLGYTF
-	TRBV5-6	TRBJ2-3	CASSLDGSDTDTQYF
-	TRBV6-6	TRBJ2-2	CASSYSLSTGELFF
-	TRBV5-8	TRBJ2-1	CASRRGGLSPGGEQFF
-	TRBV18	TRBJ1-3	CASSPLDTSSGNTIYF
-	TRBV19	TRBJ1-5	CASSNGQTSNQPQHF
-	TRBV24-1	TRBJ2-1	CATSDYSSYNEQFF
-	TRBV5-1	TRBJ1-1	CASRLGLDTSNTEAFF
-	TRBV19	TRBJ2-3	CASSRASEADTQYF
-	TRBV5-1	TRBJ2-1	CASSLAGNSYNEQFF
-	TRBV27	TRBJ1-2	CASRTGVDYGYTF
-	TRBV24-1	TRBJ1-2	CATSDRDRLHGYTF
-	TRBV5-1	TRBJ2-3	CASQGRGGQDTQYF
once	TRBV18	TRBJ1-6	CASSPTPPWTESSYNSPLHF
-	TRBV7-3	TRBJ2-1	CASSPSRDYNEQFF